These 12 T cell receptor beta chains were sequenced from one sample in a study of siplizumab effects on memory and regulatory T cells (dated by TCRdb to between 2017 and 2020). Preparation of the library involved the immunoSEQ multiplex PCR assay. TCRdb obtained this table from immuneACCESS and retained in-frame rearrangements with V and J assigned. These tables miss some clones; where compared with another copy, unresolved V genes account for less than half of the shortfall, and the remainder is unexplained. The sample table lists roughly 50,000 clones, about 97% of them with a count of one. 0.64% of the sample is taken by the ten largest. Sequenced input: naive CD4+ T cells sorted from blood. This specimen's cell subset or site label, interpreted: unstimulated naive T cells. These TCRs come from a human donor in good health.

DNA of the CDR3: TGTGCCAGTAGTCCTCGGACAGGGGGCGTCTTAAGCAATCAGCCCCAGCATTTT. This gives the protein CASSPRTGGVLSNQPQHF. The chain carries TRBV19 and TRBJ1-5; TRBD1 matches at 11 bases. CDR3 length: 18 residues. Germline CDR1 is LNHDA and CDR2 is SQIVND (reference sequence). The V segment lost 5 bases and the J segment 1 base; nucleotides outside the gene matches: 10.

This chain uses TRBV5-1 with TRBJ2-7; D is perhaps TRBD1 (6 bases). The CDR3 has 16 amino acids. CDR1 is SGHRS and CDR2 is YFSETQ in the germline V gene. V dropped 7 bases and J dropped 1 base, with 21 bases sitting between them. The CDR3 loop reads CASAPPSGAYSYEQYF. The CDR3 DNA is TGCGCCAGCGCCCCCCCATCAGGGGCTTATTCCTACGAGCAGTACTTC.

As DNA, the CDR3 is TGTGCCAGCAGTAGCGGGACAGCTTCCTACGAGCAGTACTTC. This sequence encodes CASSSGTASYEQYF. V gene TRBV7-6 combines with J gene TRBJ2-7; D is perhaps TRBD2 (8 bases). Germline CDR1 is SGHVS and CDR2 is FNYEAQ. V lost 6 bases and J 1 base, leaving 13 bases between the germline ends. This CDR3 contains 14 residues.

This chain links TRBV4-3 with TRBJ2-7; 10 nucleotides match TRBD1. This CDR3 spans 17 amino acids. Germline assignment: CDR1 LGHNA and CDR2 YSLEER. Unmatched junction bases numbered 11, after V lost 2 bases and J lost 4 bases. In DNA, the CDR3 is TGCGCCAGCAGCCAACAAATCTCCCGGGACAGGGGTTACGAGCAGTACTTC. Amino acid sequence: CASSQQISRDRGYEQYF.

CDR3 coding DNA: TGTGCCAGCAGCCAAGATCCCCCTAGCGGGAGCCTCCGACTCTACAATGAGCAGTTCTTC. Protein product: CASSQDPPSGSLRLYNEQFF. The chain recombines TRBV14 with TRBJ2-1; 10 nucleotides match TRBD2. Trimming removed 0 bases from V and 3 bases from J; junction bases left unmatched: 14. The CDR3 runs 20 residues. The germline CDR1 and CDR2 sequences are SGHDN and FVKESK.

V is TRBV5-1 and J is TRBJ2-3, with 14 bases matching TRBD2. The junction had 5 bases not matched to a gene; V was cut back by 4 bases and J by 1 base. The CDR3 contains 17 residues. Germline lookup yields CDR1 SGHRS and CDR2 YFSETQ. CDR3 nucleotides: TGCGCCAGCAGCGTCGGGACTAGCGGGAGTGGCACAGATACGCAGTATTTT. It yields the protein CASSVGTSGSGTDTQYF. Drawing the rest from reference TRBV5-1 and TRBJ2-3, the complete variable domain is KAGVTQTPRYLIKTRGQQVTLSCSPISGHRSVSWYQQTPGQGLQFLFEYFSETQRNKGNFPGRFSGRQFSNSRSEMNVSTLELGDSALYLCASSVGTSGSGTDTQYFGPGTRLTVL.

The chain uses TRBV6-5 and TRBJ1-5; the D is unclear. Trimming removed 2 bases at V and 7 bases at J, with 9 bases between. The CDR3 contains 13 residues. CDR1 and CDR2 (germline): MNHEY, SVGAGI. The CDR3: CASSYRAGQPQHF. The CDR3 nucleotides are TGTGCCAGCAGTTACAGGGCGGGCCAGCCCCAGCATTTT.

J is TRBJ2-3 and V is TRBV4-1; no definite D call. This CDR3 region has 12 residues. Germline CDR1 is MGHRA and CDR2 is YSYEKL. V shed 2 bases and J shed 6 bases, with 6 bases lying between them. This CDR3 is CASSQSGDTQYF. The DNA for the CDR3 is TGCGCCAGCAGCCAATCTGGGGATACGCAGTATTTT.

The chain uses TRBV27 and TRBJ2-3, with 8 bases lining up with TRBD2. CDR1 is MNHEY and CDR2 is SMNVEV in the germline V gene (reference sequence). With V trimmed by 7 bases and J by 1 base, 1 base remained unmatched. The CDR3 covers 13 residues. The CDR3 sequence is CASKTSGTDTQYF. For the CDR3, the DNA is TGTGCCAGCAAGACTAGCGGCACAGATACGCAGTATTTT.

The V gene is TRBV10-1, the J gene TRBJ2-1; TRBD2 might be the D (5 bases). Trimming removed 0 bases from V and 9 bases from J, with 12 bases in between. The CDR3 contains 14 residues. From germline, CDR1 is WNHNN and CDR2 SYGVQD (reference sequence). CDR3 loop: CASSESMVGAEQFF. The CDR3 DNA sequence: TGCGCCAGCAGTGAGTCGATGGTGGGAGCTGAGCAGTTCTTC.

V and J are TRBV5-1 and TRBJ2-1; TRBD2 matches at 8 bases. CDR3 size: 15 residues. The germline V gene encodes CDR1 SGHRS and CDR2 YFSETQ. Trimming removed 0 bases from V and 5 bases from J; junction bases left unmatched: 4. The CDR3 sequence is CASSLGLAGNNEQFF. The CDR3 DNA sequence: TGCGCCAGCAGCTTGGGGCTAGCGGGCAACAATGAGCAGTTCTTC.

V is TRBV18 and J is TRBJ2-7; 9 nucleotides align to TRBD2. There are 14 residues in the CDR3. With V trimmed by 5 bases and J by 0 bases, 2 bases remained unmatched. The germline V gene has CDR1 KGHSH and CDR2 LQKENI. CDR3 sequence reads: CASSTGLASYEQYF. In DNA, the CDR3 is TGTGCCAGCTCAACGGGACTAGCCTCCTACGAGCAGTACTTC.